This passage covers 14 T cell receptor beta chains from one sample sequenced in a study of blood T cells in healthy people across ages (dated by TCRdb to 2015 to 2017). Library method: 5' RACE. TCRdb shows the sequencer as Illumina HiSeq 2500. A second PCR of 7 to 11 cycles was run with a J-beta primer mix and a sample-barcoded 5' primer. The public reads were quality trimmed at Q25 with fastp and then assembled into clones with MiXCR by TCRdb, keeping productive beta chains. Rows with one shared CDR3 protein collapse into an entry with the most common genes and DNA. Here the sample has about 720,000 distinct CDR3 sequences; approximately 25% occur a single time. The ten largest clones represent roughly 3.8% of the sample. The same sample was also used in a study of T cells of mothers and their children.

The sample consisted of blood. These receptors originate from a boy younger than 18 in good health.

This rearrangement joins TRBV6-5 to TRBJ2-3; possibly TRBD1 for D (7 bases). Germline loops: CDR1 MNHEY, CDR2 SVGAGI. The CDR3 has 14 amino acids. V shed 2 bases and J shed 5 bases, with 11 bases lying between them. The CDR3 bases are TGTGCCAGCAGTTACCTCAGGGGGGAAGATACGCAGTATTTT. Translated, it gives CASSYLRGEDTQYF.

The table lists this clonotype with a few counts. V is TRBV9 and J is TRBJ2-7, with D possibly being TRBD1 (6 bases). CDR1 and CDR2 from the germline V gene are SGDLS and YYNGEE. The CDR3 consists of 17 residues. The V end was cut by 0 bases, the J end by 3 bases, with 19 bases between. The CDR3 DNA follows: TGTGCCAGCAGCGTAGGTTGGGGGCCGGATCGCCTCTACGAGCAGTACTTC. Protein sequence: CASSVGWGPDRLYEQYF.

This clonotype was detected only a few times. The rearrangement uses TRBV12-3 or TRBV12-4 and TRBJ2-7; 10 bases fit TRBD1. The J segment lost 2 bases and the V segment lost 6 bases, leaving 4 bases of the junction unmatched. The CDR3 totals 14 residues. CDR3 DNA sequence: TGTGCCAGCAGAGGGACAGGGGAAGCCTACGAGCAGTACTTC. Its protein is CASRGTGEAYEQYF.

V is TRBV7-2 and J is TRBJ2-1, with D perhaps TRBD2 (5 bases). V was cut by 1 base and J by 5 bases, with 12 bases left in between. The CDR3 spans 15 residues. In germline, CDR1 is SGHTA, CDR2 FQGNSA. CDR3 bases: TGTGCCAGCAGCTTAGTAGCGACCCTGAACAATGAGCAGTTCTTC. Its translation: CASSLVATLNNEQFF.

This clonotype showed up just once. V and J are TRBV19 and TRBJ1-1, with unresolved D. V lost 4 bases, J lost 2 bases, and 8 bases lay in between. The CDR3 length is 13 residues. Germline V gives CDR1 LNHDA, CDR2 SQIVND (reference sequence). The CDR3 loop reads CASSREFNTEAFF. The DNA for the CDR3 is TGTGCCAGTAGTAGGGAATTCAACACTGAAGCTTTCTTT. The entire variable domain, with the rest obtained from reference TRBV19 and TRBJ1-1, is as follows: DGGITQSPKYLFRKEGQNVTLSCEQNLNHDAMYWYRQDPGQGLRLIYYSQIVNDFQKGDIAEGYSVSREKKESFPLTVTSAQKNPTAFYLCASSREFNTEAFFGQGTRLTVV.

The table lists this clonotype with a few counts. This sequence joins TRBV4-1 and TRBJ1-5; no clear D. V lost 1 base and J 0 bases, leaving 7 bases between the germline ends. Germline CDR1 reads MGHRA; CDR2 reads YSYEKL. CDR3 length: 15 amino acids. CDR3 sequence reads: CASSQVENSNQPQHF. CDR3 nucleotide sequence: TGCGCCAGCAGCCAAGTTGAGAATAGCAATCAGCCCCAGCATTTT.

This clonotype showed up just a few times. The germline gene is not matched at one end of the junction; a read error may be the cause. The V call is TRBV6-6, the J call TRBJ1-1; D is unclear. The CDR3 is 13 amino acids. Germline-derived CDR1 and CDR2 are MNHNY and SVGAGI (reference sequence). The CDR3 nucleotides are TGTGCCAGCAGTTACTCACCGAACACTGGAGCTTTCTTT. It yields the protein CASSYSPNTGAFF.

This chain links TRBV7-9 with TRBJ1-4, with unresolved D. Germline V lookup: CDR1 SEHNR, CDR2 FQNEAQ (reference sequence). V lost 4 bases, J lost 3 bases, and 15 bases lay in between. CDR3 length: 16 residues. The CDR3 is CASSSAHGVPNEKLFF. DNA for the CDR3: TGTGCCAGCAGCTCCGCTCACGGAGTACCTAATGAAAAACTGTTTTTT.

As regards this clonotype: Without the conserved terminal phenylalanine or tryptophan, this CDR3 likely stems from a read error. The chain carries TRBV7-8 and TRBJ2-7; 9 nucleotides align to TRBD2. V lost 1 base and J lost 2; bases outside the gene matches: 3. Germline-derived CDR1 and CDR2 are SGHVS and FQNEAQ. This CDR3 spans 15 amino acids. The CDR3 DNA is TGTGCCAGCAGCTTAGTGCTAGCGGGGCCCTACGAGCAGTACCTC. Translating it yields CASSLVLAGPYEQYL.

This clonotype showed up just a few times. The CDR3 bases are TGTGCCAGCAGTTACTCTTATGGGGGGAACCAAGAGACCCAGTACTTC. This translates into CASSYSYGGNQETQYF. V and J are TRBV6-2 or TRBV6-3 and TRBJ2-5, with TRBD2 as a possible D gene (6 bases). Looked up from germline, CDR1 is MNHEY and CDR2 is SVGEGT. V shed 0 bases and J shed 0 bases, with 11 bases lying between them. The CDR3 totals 16 residues.

This chain joins TRBV5-6 and TRBJ2-5; D remains ambiguous. The DNA end is a closer match to TRBJ2-1, so the J assignment may be wrong. Germline CDR1 SGHDT, CDR2 YYEEEE. The CDR3 is 15 amino acids. The CDR3 loop reads CASSWSPGQYNEQFF. CDR3 DNA: TGTGCCAGCAGCTGGTCCCCGGGCCAATACAATGAGCAGTTCTTC.

The CDR3 spells CASSMRAGGHEQFF. CDR3 nucleotides: TGTGCCAGTAGTATGAGGGCGGGAGGGCATGAGCAGTTCTTC. This sequence joins TRBV19 and TRBJ2-1, with 9 bases that match TRBD2. The trim removed 3 bases at V and 8 bases at J, leaving 5 bases unmatched. Germline V gives CDR1 LNHDA, CDR2 SQIVND (reference sequence). This CDR3 has 14 amino acids. The full variable domain, rest sourced from reference TRBV19 and TRBJ2-1, is DGGITQSPKYLFRKEGQNVTLSCEQNLNHDAMYWYRQDPGQGLRLIYYSQIVNDFQKGDIAEGYSVSREKKESFPLTVTSAQKNPTAFYLCASSMRAGGHEQFFGPGTRLTVL.

The chain links TRBV14 to TRBJ2-5; tentatively, D is TRBD1 or TRBD2 (6 bases each). Matching the DNA end better, TRBJ2-7 makes the J call doubtful. CDR1 is SGHDN and CDR2 is FVKESK in the germline V gene. This CDR3 contains 14 residues. The CDR3 here is CASSQRDKFYEQYF. The CDR3 DNA reads TGTGCCAGCAGCCAGCGGGACAAGTTCTACGAGCAGTACTTC.

This clonotype was picked up many times. The chain employs TRBV5-1 and TRBJ2-5; D may be TRBD1 or TRBD2 (5 bases each). Germline CDR1 is SGHRS and CDR2 is YFSETQ. V lost 6 bases and J 6 bases, leaving 15 bases between the germline ends. The CDR3 sequence is 13 residues long. The CDR3 nucleotides are TGCGCCAGCAAACTTCTAGGGGAGAAGACCCAGTACTTC. Its translation is CASKLLGEKTQYF.